This record concerns one T cell receptor beta chain sequence. Its matching antigen is unknown. Method: immunoSEQ multiplex PCR; TCRdb's copy keeps in-frame clones and lacks some. The sample holds 1,800 or so clones, roughly four fifths seen once. The sample is drawn from a study of chemoradiotherapy in HPV16-positive cancers. In the study overall: Candidate HPV-specific T-cell clones and common TCR motifs came from functional assays in a couple of HPV16-positive patients.

The CDR3 length is 15 residues. General observations from the study: Functional assays defining HPV-specific T cells used only a couple of HPV16-positive patients. HPV-responsive T-cell expansion during chemoradiotherapy was linked to improved recurrence-free survival in HPV16-positive patients.

This specimen consisted of tumor tissue, obtained from a patient who underwent chemoradiotherapy. The receptor was isolated from a human donor with HPV-associated anogenital cancer. The chain carries TRBV21-1 and TRBJ1-4; the DNA was not compared with TRBD1, the D call given in the table. TRBV21-1 constitutes a pseudogene. The CDR3 DNA is TGTGCCAGCAGCAAGGAGACAGGATCAGATGAAAAACTGTTTTTT. It yields the protein CASSKETGSDEKLFF.